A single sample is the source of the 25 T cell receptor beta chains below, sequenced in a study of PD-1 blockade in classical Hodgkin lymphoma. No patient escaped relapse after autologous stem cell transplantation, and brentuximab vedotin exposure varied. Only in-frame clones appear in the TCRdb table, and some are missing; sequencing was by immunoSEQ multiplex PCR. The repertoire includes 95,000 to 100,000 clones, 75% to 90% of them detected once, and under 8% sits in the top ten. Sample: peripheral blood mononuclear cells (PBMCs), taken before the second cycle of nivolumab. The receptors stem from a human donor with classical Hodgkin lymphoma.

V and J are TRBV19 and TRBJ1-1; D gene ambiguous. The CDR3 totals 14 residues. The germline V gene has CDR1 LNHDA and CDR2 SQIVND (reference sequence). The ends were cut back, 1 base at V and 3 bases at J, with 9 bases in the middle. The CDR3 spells CASSIVSGYTEAFF. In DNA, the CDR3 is TGTGCCAGTAGTATAGTGTCGGGGTACACTGAAGCTTTCTTT.

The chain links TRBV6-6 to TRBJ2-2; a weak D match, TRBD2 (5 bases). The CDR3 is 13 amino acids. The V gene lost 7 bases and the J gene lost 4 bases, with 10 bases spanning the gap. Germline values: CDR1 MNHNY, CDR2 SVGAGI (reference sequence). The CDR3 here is CASNNRGTGELFF. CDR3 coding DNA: TGTGCCAGCAACAACCGGGGCACCGGGGAGCTGTTTTTT.

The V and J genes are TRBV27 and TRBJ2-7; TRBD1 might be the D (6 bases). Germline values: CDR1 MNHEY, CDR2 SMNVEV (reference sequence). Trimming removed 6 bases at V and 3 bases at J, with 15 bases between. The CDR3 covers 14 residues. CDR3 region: CASRRGQRLYEQYF. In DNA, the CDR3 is TGTGCCAGCAGAAGAGGACAGCGCCTCTACGAGCAGTACTTC.

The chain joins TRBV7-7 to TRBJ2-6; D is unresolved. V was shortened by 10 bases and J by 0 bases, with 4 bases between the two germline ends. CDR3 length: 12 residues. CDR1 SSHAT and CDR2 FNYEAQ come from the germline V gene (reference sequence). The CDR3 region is CATASGANVLTF. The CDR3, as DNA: TGTGCCACCGCCTCTGGGGCCAACGTCCTGACTTTC.

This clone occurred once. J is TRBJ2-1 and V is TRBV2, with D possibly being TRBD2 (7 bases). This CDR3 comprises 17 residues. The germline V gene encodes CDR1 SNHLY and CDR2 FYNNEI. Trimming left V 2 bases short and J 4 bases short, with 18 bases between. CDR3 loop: CASSESLREGVYNEQFF. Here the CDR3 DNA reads TGTGCCAGCAGTGAATCCCTTAGGGAGGGGGTTTACAATGAGCAGTTCTTC.

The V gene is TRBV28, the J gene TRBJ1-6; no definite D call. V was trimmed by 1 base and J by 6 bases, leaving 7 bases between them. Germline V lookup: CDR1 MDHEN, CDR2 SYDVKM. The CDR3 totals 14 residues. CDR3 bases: TGTGCCAGCAGTTTATTGGGGTTTAATTCACCCCTCCACTTT. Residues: CASSLLGFNSPLHF.

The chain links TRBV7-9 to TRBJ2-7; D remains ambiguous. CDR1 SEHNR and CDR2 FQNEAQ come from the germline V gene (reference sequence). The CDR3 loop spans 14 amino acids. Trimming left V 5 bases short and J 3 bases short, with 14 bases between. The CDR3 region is CASSELLGRYEQYF. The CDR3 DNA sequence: TGTGCCAGCAGCGAACTCCTGGGCCGCTACGAGCAGTACTTC.

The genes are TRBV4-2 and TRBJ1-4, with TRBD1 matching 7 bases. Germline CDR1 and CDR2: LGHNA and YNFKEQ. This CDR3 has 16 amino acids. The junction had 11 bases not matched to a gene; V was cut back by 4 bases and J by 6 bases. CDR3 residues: CASSRIFRDRDEKLFF. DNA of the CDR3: TGTGCCAGCAGCCGCATCTTCCGGGACAGAGATGAAAAACTGTTTTTT.

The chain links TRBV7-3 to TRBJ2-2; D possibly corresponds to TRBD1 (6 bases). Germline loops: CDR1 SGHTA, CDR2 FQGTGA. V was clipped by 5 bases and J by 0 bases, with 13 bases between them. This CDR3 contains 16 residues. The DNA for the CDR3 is TGTGCCAGCAGCCCCAGGGGCGACGCGAACACCGGGGAGCTGTTTTTT. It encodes CASSPRGDANTGELFF. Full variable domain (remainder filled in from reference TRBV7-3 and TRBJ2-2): GAGVSQTPSNKVTEKGKYVELRCDPISGHTALYWYRQSLGQGPEFLIYFQGTGAADDSGLPNDRFFAVRPEGSVSTLKIQRTERGDSAVYLCASSPRGDANTGELFFGEGSRLTVL.

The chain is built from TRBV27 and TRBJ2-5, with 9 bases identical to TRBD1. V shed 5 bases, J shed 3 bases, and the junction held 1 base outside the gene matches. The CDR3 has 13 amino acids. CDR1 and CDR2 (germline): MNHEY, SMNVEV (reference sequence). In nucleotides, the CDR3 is TGTGCCAGCAGTGGGACAGGGAAAGAGACCCAGTACTTC. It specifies CASSGTGKETQYF.

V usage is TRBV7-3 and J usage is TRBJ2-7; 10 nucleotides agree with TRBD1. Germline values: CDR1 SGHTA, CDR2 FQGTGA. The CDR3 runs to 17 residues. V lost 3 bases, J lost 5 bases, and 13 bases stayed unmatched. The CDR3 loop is CASSLGDRGFSHDEQYF. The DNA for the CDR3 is TGTGCCAGCAGCTTGGGGGACAGGGGTTTTTCCCACGACGAGCAGTACTTC.

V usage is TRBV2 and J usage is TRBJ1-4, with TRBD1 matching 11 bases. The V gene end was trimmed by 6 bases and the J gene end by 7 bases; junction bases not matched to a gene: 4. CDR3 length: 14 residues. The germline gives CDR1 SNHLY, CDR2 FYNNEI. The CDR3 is CASRAGTGGEKLFF. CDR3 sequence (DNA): TGTGCCAGCAGGGCCGGGACAGGGGGTGAAAAACTGTTTTTT.

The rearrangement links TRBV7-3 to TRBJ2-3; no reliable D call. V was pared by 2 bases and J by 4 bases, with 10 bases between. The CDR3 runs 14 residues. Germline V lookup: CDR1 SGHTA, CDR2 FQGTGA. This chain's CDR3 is CASSLQSEADTQYF. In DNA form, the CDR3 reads TGTGCCAGCAGCTTACAGAGTGAGGCAGATACGCAGTATTTT.

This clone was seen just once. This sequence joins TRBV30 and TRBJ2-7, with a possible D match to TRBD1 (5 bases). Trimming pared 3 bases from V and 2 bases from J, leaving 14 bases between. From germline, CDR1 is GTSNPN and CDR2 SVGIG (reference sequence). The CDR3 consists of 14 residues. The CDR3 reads CAWSFTGSPYEQYF. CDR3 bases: TGTGCCTGGAGCTTTACAGGTTCCCCCTACGAGCAGTACTTC.

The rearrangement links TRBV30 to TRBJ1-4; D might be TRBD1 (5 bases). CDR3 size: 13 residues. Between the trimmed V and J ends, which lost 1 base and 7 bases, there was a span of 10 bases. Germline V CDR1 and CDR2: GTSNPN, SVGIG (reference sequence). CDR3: CAWSEGRSEKLFF. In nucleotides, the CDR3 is TGTGCCTGGAGTGAGGGGCGTAGTGAAAAACTGTTTTTT.

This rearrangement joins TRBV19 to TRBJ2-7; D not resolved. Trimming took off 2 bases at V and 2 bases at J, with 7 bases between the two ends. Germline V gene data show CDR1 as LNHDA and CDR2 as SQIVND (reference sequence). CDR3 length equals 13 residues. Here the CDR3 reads CASSISPAYEQYF. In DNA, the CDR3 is TGTGCCAGTAGTATATCTCCAGCCTACGAGCAGTACTTC.

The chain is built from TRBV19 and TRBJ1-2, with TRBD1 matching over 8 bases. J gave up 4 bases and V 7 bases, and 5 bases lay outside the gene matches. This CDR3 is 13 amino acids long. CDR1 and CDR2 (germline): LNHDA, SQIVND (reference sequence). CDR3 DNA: TGTGCCAGTACTGACAGGGGAACCTATGGCTACACCTTC. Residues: CASTDRGTYGYTF.

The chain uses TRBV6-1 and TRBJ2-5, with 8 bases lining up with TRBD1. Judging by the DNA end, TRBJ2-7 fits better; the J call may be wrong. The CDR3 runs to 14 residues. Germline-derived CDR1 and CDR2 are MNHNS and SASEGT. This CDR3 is CASSEVGQGSEQYF. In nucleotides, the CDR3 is TGTGCCAGCAGTGAAGTAGGACAGGGAAGCGAGCAGTACTTC.

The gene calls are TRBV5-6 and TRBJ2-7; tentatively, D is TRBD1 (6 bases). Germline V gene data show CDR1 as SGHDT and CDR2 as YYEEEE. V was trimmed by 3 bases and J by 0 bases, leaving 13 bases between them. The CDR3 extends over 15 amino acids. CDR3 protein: CASSSTGLSSYEQYF. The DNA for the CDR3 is TGTGCCAGCAGCTCGACAGGCCTGAGCTCCTACGAGCAGTACTTC. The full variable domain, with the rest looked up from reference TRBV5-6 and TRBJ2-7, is DAGVTQSPTHLIKTRGQQVTLRCSPKSGHDTVSWYQQALGQGPQFIFQYYEEEERQRGNFPDRFSGHQFPNYSSELNVNALLLGDSALYLCASSSTGLSSYEQYFGPGTRLTVT.

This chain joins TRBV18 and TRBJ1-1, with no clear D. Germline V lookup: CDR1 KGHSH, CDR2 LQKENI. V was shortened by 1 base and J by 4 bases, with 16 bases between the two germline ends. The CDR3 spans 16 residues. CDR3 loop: CASSPLSPVSFTEAFF. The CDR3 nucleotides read TGTGCCAGCTCACCACTATCCCCGGTTAGTTTCACTGAAGCTTTCTTT.

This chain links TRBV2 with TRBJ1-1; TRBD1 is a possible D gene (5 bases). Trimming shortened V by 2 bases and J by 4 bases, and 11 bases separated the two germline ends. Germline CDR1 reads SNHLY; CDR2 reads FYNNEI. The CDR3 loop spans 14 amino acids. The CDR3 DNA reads TGTGCCAGCAGTGAACATTCAGGGAGCACTGAAGCTTTCTTT. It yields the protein CASSEHSGSTEAFF.

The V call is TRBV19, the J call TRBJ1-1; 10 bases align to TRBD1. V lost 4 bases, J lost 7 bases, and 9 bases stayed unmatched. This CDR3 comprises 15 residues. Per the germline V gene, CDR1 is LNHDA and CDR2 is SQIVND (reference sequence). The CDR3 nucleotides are TGTGCCAGTAGTACTGGACAGGGGGGCCCCCTTGAAGCTTTCTTT. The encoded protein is CASSTGQGGPLEAFF.

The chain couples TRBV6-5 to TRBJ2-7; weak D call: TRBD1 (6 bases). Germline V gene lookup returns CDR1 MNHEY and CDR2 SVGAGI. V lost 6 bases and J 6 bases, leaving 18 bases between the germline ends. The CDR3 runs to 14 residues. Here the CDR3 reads CASSLDRSTGEQYF. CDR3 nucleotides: TGTGCCAGCAGCCTTGACAGGTCTACGGGCGAGCAGTACTTC.

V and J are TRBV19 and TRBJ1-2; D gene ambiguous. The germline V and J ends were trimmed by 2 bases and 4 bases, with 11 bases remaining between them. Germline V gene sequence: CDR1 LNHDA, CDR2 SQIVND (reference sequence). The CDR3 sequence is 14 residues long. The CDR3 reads CASSIIGSGYGYTF. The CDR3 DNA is TGTGCCAGTAGTATAATAGGGAGCGGCTATGGCTACACCTTC.

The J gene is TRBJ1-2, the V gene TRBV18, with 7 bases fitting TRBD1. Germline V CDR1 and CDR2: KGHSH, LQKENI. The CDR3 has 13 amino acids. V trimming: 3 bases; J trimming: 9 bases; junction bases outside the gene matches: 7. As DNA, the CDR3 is TGTGCCAGCTCACCCGACAGGGCCCGACGCTACACCTTC. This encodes CASSPDRARRYTF.